The clone carrying this TCR beta chain was observed a handful of times. The antigen is undetermined. The data derive from a study of T cell repertoires in cytomegalovirus infection. The wider study: Public TCR beta signatures were indicative of both CMV infection and a matching HLA type.

TCRdb independently ran MiXCR on the reads; one entry per CDR3 protein. The profile covers about 480,000 distinct CDR3 sequences, with roughly a third appearing a single time and roughly 17% taken by the ten largest. Findings and limits, study-wide: Accumulated public TCR beta family frequency recognized individuals carrying CMV together with the relevant HLA.

Germline-derived CDR1 and CDR2 are SGHNT and YENEEA. The CDR3 runs 15 residues. V was shortened by 3 bases and J by 0 bases, with 8 bases between the two germline ends. The source of this sequence is a human donor in good health (CMV status not recorded). Some clones in this sample may be carry-over from other donors' samples. The chain has TRBV11-3 and TRBJ2-2; either TRBD1 or TRBD2 may fit D (5 bases each). The source was cultured PBMCs, collected from culture after CMV antigen stimulation. The CDR3 DNA follows: TGTGCCAGCAGCTTTGTGGGGGCGAACACCGGGGAGCTGTTTTTT. It yields the protein CASSFVGANTGELFF.